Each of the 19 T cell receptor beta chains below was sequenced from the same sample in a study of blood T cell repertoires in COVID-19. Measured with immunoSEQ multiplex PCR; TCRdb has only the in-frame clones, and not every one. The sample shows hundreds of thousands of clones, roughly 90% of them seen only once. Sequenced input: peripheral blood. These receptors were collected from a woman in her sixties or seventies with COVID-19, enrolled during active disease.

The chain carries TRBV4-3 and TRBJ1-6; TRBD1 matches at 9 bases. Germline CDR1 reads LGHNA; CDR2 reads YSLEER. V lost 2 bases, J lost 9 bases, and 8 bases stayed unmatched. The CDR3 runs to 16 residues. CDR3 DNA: TGCGCCAGCAGCCAAAGTAAGGGGACAGGGAGTTCACCCCTCCACTTT. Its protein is CASSQSKGTGSSPLHF.

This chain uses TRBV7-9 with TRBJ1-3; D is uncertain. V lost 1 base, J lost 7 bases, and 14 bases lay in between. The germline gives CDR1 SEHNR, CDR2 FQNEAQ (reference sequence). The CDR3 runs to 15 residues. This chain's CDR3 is CASSLGAGPTNTIYF. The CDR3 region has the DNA TGTGCCAGCAGCTTAGGTGCAGGCCCGACGAACACCATATATTTT.

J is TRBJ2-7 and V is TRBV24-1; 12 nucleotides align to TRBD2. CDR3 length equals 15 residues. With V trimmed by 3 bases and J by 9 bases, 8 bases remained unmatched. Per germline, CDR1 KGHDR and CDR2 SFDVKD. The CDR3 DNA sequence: TGTGCCACCAGTGATCCTCGGACTAGCGGGGTCAGGCAGTACTTC. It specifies CATSDPRTSGVRQYF.

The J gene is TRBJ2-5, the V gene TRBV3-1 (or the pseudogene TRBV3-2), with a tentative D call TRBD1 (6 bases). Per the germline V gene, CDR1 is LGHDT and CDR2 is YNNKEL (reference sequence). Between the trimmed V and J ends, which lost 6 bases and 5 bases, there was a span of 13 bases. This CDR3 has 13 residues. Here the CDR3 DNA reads TGTGCCAGCAGTCCTCAGGGGTGGGAGACCCAGTACTTC. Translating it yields CASSPQGWETQYF.

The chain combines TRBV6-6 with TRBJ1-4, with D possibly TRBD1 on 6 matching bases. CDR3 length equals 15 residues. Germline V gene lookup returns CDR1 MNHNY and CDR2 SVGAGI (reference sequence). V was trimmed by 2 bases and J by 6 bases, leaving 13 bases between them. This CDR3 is CASSYQRGLDEKLFF. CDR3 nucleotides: TGTGCCAGCAGTTACCAAAGGGGGTTGGATGAAAAACTGTTTTTT.

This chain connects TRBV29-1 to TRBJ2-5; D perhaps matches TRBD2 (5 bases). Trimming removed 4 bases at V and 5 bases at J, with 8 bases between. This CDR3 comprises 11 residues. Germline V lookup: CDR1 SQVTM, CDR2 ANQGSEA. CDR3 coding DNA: TGCAGCGTTGTAGCGATGGAGACCCAGTACTTC. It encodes CSVVAMETQYF. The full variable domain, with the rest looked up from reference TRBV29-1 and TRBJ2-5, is SAVISQKPSRDICQRGTSLTIQCQVDSQVTMMFWYRQQPGQSLTLIATANQGSEATYESGFVIDKFPISRPNLTFSTLTVSNMSPEDSSIYLCSVVAMETQYFGPGTRLLVL.

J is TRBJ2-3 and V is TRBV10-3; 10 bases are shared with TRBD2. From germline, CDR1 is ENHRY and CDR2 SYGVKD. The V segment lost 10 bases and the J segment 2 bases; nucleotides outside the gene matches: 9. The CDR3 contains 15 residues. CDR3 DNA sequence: TGTGCCACCTCTAGCGGGGGTACCCTCACAGATACGCAGTATTTT. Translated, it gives CATSSGGTLTDTQYF.

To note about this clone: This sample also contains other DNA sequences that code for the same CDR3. The CDR3 sequence is CASSLGGSGYTF. Written as DNA, the CDR3 is TGTGCCAGCAGTTTAGGAGGGTCCGGCTACACCTTC. The J gene is TRBJ1-2, the V gene TRBV27; unclear D gene. The V gene lost 2 bases and the J gene lost 8 bases, with 9 bases spanning the gap. The V gene's germline CDR1 is MNHEY and CDR2 SMNVEV (reference sequence). The CDR3 is made up of 12 amino acids.

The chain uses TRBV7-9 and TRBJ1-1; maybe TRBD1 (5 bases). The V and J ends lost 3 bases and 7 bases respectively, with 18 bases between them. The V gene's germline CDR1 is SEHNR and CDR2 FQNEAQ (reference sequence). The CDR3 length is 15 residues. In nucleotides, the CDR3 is TGTGCCAGCAGCTTCCCAGCCCAGGGTGGGATTGAAGCTTTCTTT. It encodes CASSFPAQGGIEAFF.

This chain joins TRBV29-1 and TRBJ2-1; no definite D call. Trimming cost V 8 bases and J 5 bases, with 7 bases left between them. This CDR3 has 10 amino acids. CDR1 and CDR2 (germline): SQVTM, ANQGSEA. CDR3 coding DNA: TGCAGCATCTCTAACAATGAGCAGTTCTTC. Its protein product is CSISNNEQFF.

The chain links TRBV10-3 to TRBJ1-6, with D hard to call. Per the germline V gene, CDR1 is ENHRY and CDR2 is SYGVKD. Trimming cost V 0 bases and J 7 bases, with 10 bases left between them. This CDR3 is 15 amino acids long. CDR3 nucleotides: TGTGCCATCAGTGAGTCGAGGCAAGAAAATTCACCCCTCCACTTT. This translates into CAISESRQENSPLHF.

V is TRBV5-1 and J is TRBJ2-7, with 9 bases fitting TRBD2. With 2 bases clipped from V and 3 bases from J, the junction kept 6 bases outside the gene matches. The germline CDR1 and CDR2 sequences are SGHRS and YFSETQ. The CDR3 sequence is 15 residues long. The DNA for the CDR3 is TGCGCCAGCAGCTTTAGTAGCGGGGGTGTCTACGAGCAGTACTTC. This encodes CASSFSSGGVYEQYF.

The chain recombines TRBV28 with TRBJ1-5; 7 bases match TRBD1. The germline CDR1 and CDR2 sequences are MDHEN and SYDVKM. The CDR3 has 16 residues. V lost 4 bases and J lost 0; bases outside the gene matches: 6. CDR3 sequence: CASSSQGLPSNQPQHF. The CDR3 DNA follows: TGTGCCAGCAGTTCACAGGGGTTACCTAGCAATCAGCCCCAGCATTTT. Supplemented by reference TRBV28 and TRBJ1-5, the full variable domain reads DVKVTQSSRYLVKRTGEKVFLECVQDMDHENMFWYRQDPGLGLRLIYFSYDVKMKEKGDIPEGYSVSREKKERFSLILESASTNQTSMYLCASSSQGLPSNQPQHFGDGTRLSIL.

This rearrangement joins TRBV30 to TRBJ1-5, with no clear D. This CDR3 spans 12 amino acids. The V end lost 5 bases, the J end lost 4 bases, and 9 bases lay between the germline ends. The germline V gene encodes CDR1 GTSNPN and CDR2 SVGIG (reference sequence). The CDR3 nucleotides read TGTGCCTGGGGTTATCCGAATCAGCCCCAGCATTTT. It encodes CAWGYPNQPQHF.

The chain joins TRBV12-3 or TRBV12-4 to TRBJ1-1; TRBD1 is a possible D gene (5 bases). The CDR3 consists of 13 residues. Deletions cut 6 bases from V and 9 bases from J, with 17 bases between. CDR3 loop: CASSSSDTAKAFF. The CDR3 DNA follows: TGTGCCAGCAGCAGCTCGGACACCGCTAAAGCTTTCTTT.

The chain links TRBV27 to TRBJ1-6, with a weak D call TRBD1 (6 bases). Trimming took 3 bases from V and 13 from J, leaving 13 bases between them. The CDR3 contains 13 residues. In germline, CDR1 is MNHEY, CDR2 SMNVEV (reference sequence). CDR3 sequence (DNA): TGTGCCAGCAGTTTCGGGACATCCAAGCCCCTCCACTTT. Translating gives CASSFGTSKPLHF.

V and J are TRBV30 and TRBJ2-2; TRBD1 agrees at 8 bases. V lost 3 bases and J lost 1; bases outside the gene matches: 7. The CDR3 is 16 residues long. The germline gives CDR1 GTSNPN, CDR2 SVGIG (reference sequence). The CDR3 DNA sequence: TGTGCCTGGAGGTTACGTGGACAGGGGAACACCGGGGAGCTGTTTTTT. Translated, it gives CAWRLRGQGNTGELFF.

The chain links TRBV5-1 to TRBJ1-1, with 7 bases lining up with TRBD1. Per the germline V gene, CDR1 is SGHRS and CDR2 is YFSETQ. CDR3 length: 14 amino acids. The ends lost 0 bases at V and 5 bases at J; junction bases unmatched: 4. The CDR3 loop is CASSLGSGGTEAFF. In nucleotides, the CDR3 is TGCGCCAGCAGCTTGGGCTCAGGGGGGACTGAAGCTTTCTTT. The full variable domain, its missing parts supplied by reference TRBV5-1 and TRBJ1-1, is KAGVTQTPRYLIKTRGQQVTLSCSPISGHRSVSWYQQTPGQGLQFLFEYFSETQRNKGNFPGRFSGRQFSNSRSEMNVSTLELGDSALYLCASSLGSGGTEAFFGQGTRLTVV.

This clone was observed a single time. The chain's CDR3 is CAISEGLAINEQFF. The CDR3 DNA reads TGTGCCATCAGTGAAGGACTAGCGATCAATGAGCAGTTCTTC. The rearrangement uses TRBV10-3 and TRBJ2-1, with 9 bases matching TRBD2. Trimming at V came to 3 bases and at J to 6 bases, leaving 3 bases not matched to a gene. This CDR3 spans 14 amino acids. CDR1 is ENHRY, CDR2 SYGVKD, per germline.